This TCR beta chain derives from a study of human T cells and chemical hapten exposure. Unmatched junction bases numbered 6, after V lost 3 bases and J lost 1 base. The CDR3 totals 15 residues. Germline assignment: CDR1 MGHDK and CDR2 SYGVNS. This clonotype appeared many times. As to time point: healthy volunteer bleed at 2 weeks. Unfractionated whole blood was the source of the extracted total RNA. As the library was built, unique molecular identifiers were attached to individual cDNA molecules. TCRdb recomputed calls from the RACE reads with MiXCR, one row per CDR3 protein. The sample has 45,000 or so distinct CDR3 sequences; 4.4% are singletons.

The chain joins TRBV25-1 to TRBJ2-7, with 7 bases fitting TRBD1. Sequencing was carried out using whole blood. The source is a human donor in good health. Some clones in this sample may be carry-over from other donors' samples. CDR3 coding DNA: TGTGCCAGCAGTGATCCCGGGACAGCATCCTACGAGCAGTACTTC. Translated, it gives CASSDPGTASYEQYF.